A selection of T cell receptor beta chains follows, all from one sample in a study of blood T cell repertoires in COVID-19. This table comes from immunoSEQ multiplex PCR, and its TCRdb copy is limited to in-frame clones, with some not included. The sample has 30,000 to 45,000 clones, approximately 90% seen once. Specimen: peripheral blood. The receptors originated from a man aged 65 to 85 with acute or convalescent COVID-19. CDR3s include the opening cysteine and the closing phenylalanine or tryptophan. The D gene is left open where the match is weak. Not every row has a clone size; where given, it reads once, few, many or a size class.

V gene	J gene	clone size	D gene	CDR3 DNA	CDR3 protein
TRBV5-4	TRBJ1-2	.	TRBD1	TGTGCCAGCAGCACCTTGACAGGGGGTAGTCTCGATGGCTACACCTTC	CASSTLTGGSLDGYTF
TRBV7-2	TRBJ2-1	.	.	TGTGCCAGCAGCTTAGAAAGGACTGGAAATGAGCAGTTCTTC	CASSLERTGNEQFF
TRBV9	TRBJ2-5	.	TRBD1	TGTGCCAGCAGCTACCGGACAGGGATGAGAGAGACCCAGTACTTC	CASSYRTGMRETQYF
TRBV7-3	TRBJ2-1	.	TRBD2	TGTGCCAGCAGCTTGGACGGGAGGCGCAGTGAGCAGTTCTTC	CASSLDGRRSEQFF
TRBV6-5	TRBJ1-1	.	TRBD1	TGTGCCAGCAGCACCGGGACAGGGAACACTGAAGCTTTCTTT	CASSTGTGNTEAFF
TRBV9	TRBJ2-7	.	.	TGTGCCAGCAGCCTGGAGGGCTACGAGCAGTACTTC	CASSLEGYEQYF
TRBV27	TRBJ2-1	.	.	TGTGCCAGCAGTTTACCCGGGACACTCATACCGTTCTTC	CASSLPGTLIPFF
TRBV11-1	TRBJ2-7	.	TRBD1	TGTGCCAGCACCTTGGGGACAGGGGGAATAAAGCAGTACTTC	CASTLGTGGIKQYF
TRBV21-1	TRBJ2-2	.	.	TGTGCCAGCAGCAAAGTATGCGAGGGTTTGAACACCGGGGAGCTGTTTTTT	CASSKVCEGLNTGELFF
TRBV19	TRBJ1-5	few	TRBD1	TGTGCCAGTAGGACGACAGGGGGCAATCAGCCCCAGCATTTT	CASRTTGGNQPQHF
TRBV6-5	TRBJ2-7	.	.	TGTGCCAGCAGTTACTCGAGCGGCGGGATCTACGAGCAGTACTTC	CASSYSSGGIYEQYF
TRBV29-1	TRBJ2-3	.	.	TGCAGCGTTCCCCCCAACCCAGGGGCGCAGTATTTT	CSVPPNPGAQYF
TRBV7-3	TRBJ2-7	.	TRBD2	TGTGCCAGCAGCGTGGGCGGGACTAGCGGTTACTACGAGCAGTACTTC	CASSVGGTSGYYEQYF
TRBV5-1	TRBJ1-1	.	.	TGCGCCAGCAGCCCAGGCGTAGCGGGCCCGGGGACTGAAGCTTTCTTT	CASSPGVAGPGTEAFF
TRBV5-4	TRBJ2-7	.	TRBD2	TGTGCCAGCAGCATGGGACTAGCGGATTCTTACGAGCAGTACTTC	CASSMGLADSYEQYF
TRBV28	TRBJ1-1	.	.	TGTGCCAGCAGTACCTACAGGTTAGCCACTGAAGCTTTCTTT	CASSTYRLATEAFF
TRBV5-4	TRBJ2-2	.	TRBD1	TGTGCCAGCAGCCCCGCAGGGGGTGGTGACACCGGGGAGCTGTTTTTT	CASSPAGGGDTGELFF
TRBV18	TRBJ2-1	.	TRBD2	TGTGCCAGCTCACCCGGGGGCACAGGACTAGCGGGGAAATACAATGAGCAGTTCTTC	CASSPGGTGLAGKYNEQFF
TRBV28	TRBJ1-6	few	TRBD1	TGTGCCAGCAGTTGGGACAGGGATAATTCACCCCTCCACTTT	CASSWDRDNSPLHF
TRBV21-1	TRBJ1-2	.	.	TGTGCCAGCAGCAAAGTGAGGGCCATAGCCTTC	CASSKVRAIAF
TRBV29-1	TRBJ1-1	.	.	TGCAGCGTTGACCCACCCGGGGGTAGCACTGAAGCTTTCTTT	CSVDPPGGSTEAFF
TRBV6-2/TRBV6-3	TRBJ2-2	.	TRBD2	TGTGCCAGCAGTTATTATCTATCGGCGGGAGAGAGCGGGGAGCTGTTTTTT	CASSYYLSAGESGELFF
TRBV3-1/TRBV3-2	TRBJ2-3	.	.	TGTGCCAGCAGCCAAGCCCGTGGTAGCTCGGATACGCAGTATTTT	CASSQARGSSDTQYF
TRBV19	TRBJ1-6	.	TRBD1	TGTGCCAGTAGTATCCGAGGGACAGGGGTCTGGAGCTCCTATAATTCACCCCTCCACTTT	CASSIRGTGVWSSYNSPLHF